This passage covers 21 T cell receptor beta chains from one sample sequenced in a study of cytomegalovirus exposure and HLA in healthy donors. The study ran its PCR with 60 Vbeta and 13 Jbeta primers. The table came from immunoSEQ multiplex PCR; TCRdb's copy has only in-frame clones and leaves some out. The data show 150,000 to 200,000 clones, with more than 65% seen just once and 4.7% held by the top ten. The sequenced sample was PBMCs. These receptor sequences come from a man between 18 and 35 years old in good health and CMV-seropositive.

This chain connects TRBV19 to TRBJ1-2; TRBD1 might be the D (6 bases). The CDR3 loop spans 16 amino acids. Trimming stripped 3 bases from V and 1 base from J, with 15 bases between. CDR1 and CDR2 from the germline V gene are LNHDA and SQIVND (reference sequence). The chain's CDR3 is CASSIRSGTYNYGYTF. CDR3 nucleotides: TGTGCCAGTAGTATTCGCTCCGGGACATATAACTATGGCTACACCTTC.

The J gene is TRBJ2-7, the V gene TRBV18; D uncertain. The V end lost 1 base, the J end lost 0 bases, and 13 bases lay between the germline ends. The CDR3 covers 16 residues. Germline assignment: CDR1 KGHSH and CDR2 LQKENI. CDR3 residues: CASSPRGPEPSYEQYV. Here the CDR3 DNA reads TGTGCCAGCTCACCACGTGGGCCGGAACCCTCCTACGAGCAGTACGTC.

The CDR3 spells CASSSQPLDRGNEKLFF. The CDR3 DNA reads as TGCGCCAGCAGCTCCCAGCCCCTGGACAGGGGTAATGAAAAACTGTTTTTT. The genes are TRBV5-1 and TRBJ1-4, with 9 bases lining up with TRBD1. The CDR3 extends over 17 amino acids. CDR1 is SGHRS and CDR2 is YFSETQ in the germline V gene. V was pared by 3 bases and J by 4 bases, with 10 bases of the junction left unmatched.

The table lists this clone with a few counts. This rearrangement joins TRBV27 to TRBJ2-5, with TRBD2 matching over 7 bases. CDR3 length: 14 amino acids. Unmatched junction bases numbered 9, after V lost 7 bases and J lost 4 bases. Germline lookup yields CDR1 MNHEY and CDR2 SMNVEV (reference sequence). Here the CDR3 DNA reads TGTGCCAGCACCGAAAGTGGGGAGGGAGAGACCCAGTACTTC. It specifies CASTESGEGETQYF.

The chain recombines TRBV2 with TRBJ1-5, with D unresolved. The CDR3 runs 15 residues. The V end lost 3 bases, the J end lost 3 bases, and 12 bases lay between the germline ends. Germline V lookup: CDR1 SNHLY, CDR2 FYNNEI. CDR3 region: CASSEWAEHNQPQHF. The CDR3 DNA is TGTGCCAGCAGTGAGTGGGCAGAACACAATCAGCCCCAGCATTTT. The complete variable domain, with remaining parts taken from reference TRBV2 and TRBJ1-5, reads EPEVTQTPSHQVTQMGQEVILRCVPISNHLYFYWYRQILGQKVEFLVSFYNNEISEKSEIFDDQFSVERPDGSNFTLKIRSTKLEDSAMYFCASSEWAEHNQPQHFGDGTRLSIL.

A few counts support this clone. V gene TRBV5-6 combines with J gene TRBJ1-5, with D hard to call. CDR1 is SGHDT and CDR2 is YYEEEE in the germline V gene. The CDR3 contains 14 residues. Trimming cost V 2 bases and J 7 bases, with 13 bases left between them. Here the CDR3 reads CASSFGVREQPQHF. The CDR3 DNA sequence: TGTGCCAGCAGCTTCGGGGTTCGGGAGCAGCCCCAGCATTTT.

This rearrangement joins TRBV7-9 to TRBJ2-3, with D perhaps TRBD2 (5 bases). V was trimmed by 2 bases and J by 4 bases, leaving 13 bases between them. The CDR3 has 15 amino acids. Germline CDR1 is SEHNR and CDR2 is FQNEAQ (reference sequence). In DNA, the CDR3 is TGTGCCAGCAGCTTAAAAATTAGCGTAGCAGATACGCAGTATTTT. Its translation: CASSLKISVADTQYF.

V gene TRBV19 combines with J gene TRBJ1-1, with D possibly TRBD1 on 6 matching bases. Per germline, CDR1 LNHDA and CDR2 SQIVND (reference sequence). The CDR3 has 15 amino acids. Trimming removed 4 bases at V and 6 bases at J, with 18 bases between. Here the CDR3 reads CASSRMSGDVSEAFF. The CDR3 DNA reads TGTGCCAGTAGTAGGATGTCAGGGGACGTATCTGAAGCTTTCTTT.

The J gene is TRBJ1-3, the V gene TRBV6-6; no clear D gene. The germline V gene encodes CDR1 MNHNY and CDR2 SVGAGI (reference sequence). V shed 2 bases and J shed 0 bases, with 5 bases lying between them. The CDR3 spans 14 residues. The CDR3: CASSYRASGNTIYF. For the CDR3, the DNA is TGTGCCAGCAGTTACAGAGCCTCTGGAAACACCATATATTTT.

This clone was seen more than once but under ten times. The rearrangement uses TRBV9 and TRBJ1-5, with 9 bases that match TRBD1. The germline gives CDR1 SGDLS, CDR2 YYNGEE. V trimming: 1 base; J trimming: 2 bases; junction bases outside the gene matches: 13. The CDR3 consists of 19 residues. The CDR3 here is CASSVRGTGRVDGNQPQHF. The DNA of the CDR3 is TGTGCCAGCAGCGTAAGAGGGACAGGGAGGGTCGATGGCAATCAGCCCCAGCATTTT.

Turning to this clone: A junction end diverges from the germline sequence, so it may reflect a read error. The genes are TRBV7-9 and TRBJ1-5; D remains unclear. In germline, CDR1 is SEHNR, CDR2 FQNEAQ (reference sequence). CDR3 length equals 12 residues. The CDR3 nucleotides read TGTTCCAGCAGCTTCGCAGATCAGCCCCAGCATTTT. This translates into CSSSFADQPQHF.

The genes are TRBV27 and TRBJ1-3, with 8 nucleotides matching TRBD1. The CDR3 runs to 15 residues. Germline V gene sequence: CDR1 MNHEY, CDR2 SMNVEV (reference sequence). Trimming at V came to 5 bases and at J to 2 bases, leaving 5 bases not matched to a gene. DNA of the CDR3: TGTGCCAGCAGTGCCTCGACAGGGGCTGGAAACACCATATATTTT. Translating it yields CASSASTGAGNTIYF.

The CDR3 region is CASRVKSGQGNTEAFF. CDR3 DNA sequence: TGTGCCAGCAGGGTGAAATCAGGACAGGGGAACACTGAAGCTTTCTTT. This chain joins TRBV6-6 and TRBJ1-1; 8 bases are shared with TRBD1. Looked up from germline, CDR1 is MNHNY and CDR2 is SVGAGI (reference sequence). The CDR3 spans 16 residues. V shed 6 bases, J shed 1 base, and the junction held 10 bases outside the gene matches.

The rearrangement uses TRBV30 and TRBJ1-3; 9 bases are shared with TRBD1. The junction had 11 bases not matched to a gene; V was cut back by 4 bases and J by 1 base. The CDR3 has 17 amino acids. Germline-derived CDR1 and CDR2 are GTSNPN and SVGIG (reference sequence). The CDR3 is CAWTWDRDSFSGNTIYF. As DNA, the CDR3 is TGTGCCTGGACGTGGGACAGGGACTCTTTTTCTGGAAACACCATATATTTT.

The V and J genes are TRBV5-1 and TRBJ1-6; D remains unclear. Germline values: CDR1 SGHRS, CDR2 YFSETQ. Deletions cut 1 base from V and 8 bases from J, with 13 bases between. This CDR3 contains 15 residues. The CDR3 coding sequence is TGCGCCAGCAGCTTGAGGCAGGCCTCGGATTCACCCCTCCACTTT. Residues: CASSLRQASDSPLHF.

The genes are TRBV30 and TRBJ2-1; 10 bases are a match to TRBD2. CDR3 length: 19 residues. Germline CDR1 reads GTSNPN; CDR2 reads SVGIG (reference sequence). V shed 1 base and J 2 bases; nucleotides not matched to a gene: 14. The CDR3 here is CAWSGGQRGGRRTYNEQFF. The CDR3 bases are TGTGCCTGGAGTGGCGGGCAGCGGGGGGGCCGAAGGACCTACAATGAGCAGTTCTTC.

The chain couples TRBV5-4 to TRBJ1-1; no clear D gene. Germline V gene lookup returns CDR1 SGHNT and CDR2 YYREEE (reference sequence). CDR3 size: 12 residues. Trimming pared 1 base from V and 4 bases from J, leaving 5 bases between. CDR3 residues: CASSLRGTEAFF. The CDR3 nucleotides are TGTGCCAGCAGCTTGCGCGGCACTGAAGCTTTCTTT.

This clone was observed a few times. This chain connects TRBV28 to TRBJ1-4; 7 bases fit TRBD1. Germline CDR1 is MDHEN and CDR2 is SYDVKM. The CDR3 is 15 residues long. V lost 6 bases to trimming and J lost 5 bases; unmatched junction nucleotides: 9. The CDR3: CASRSYRGENEKLFF. In DNA form, the CDR3 reads TGTGCCAGCAGATCCTACAGGGGAGAGAATGAAAAACTGTTTTTT. Together with reference TRBV28 and TRBJ1-4, the CDR3 gives the full variable domain: DVKVTQSSRYLVKRTGEKVFLECVQDMDHENMFWYRQDPGLGLRLIYFSYDVKMKEKGDIPEGYSVSREKKERFSLILESASTNQTSMYLCASRSYRGENEKLFFGSGTQLSVL.

The V and J genes are TRBV5-5 and TRBJ2-7; a possible D gene is TRBD2 (5 bases). There are 16 residues in the CDR3. CDR1 and CDR2 (germline): SGHKS, YYEKEE (reference sequence). Trimming removed 1 base from V and 0 bases from J, with 14 bases in between. The DNA of the CDR3 is TGTGCCAGCAGCTTGTCAGCCGGTACTAGCTCCTACGAGCAGTACGTC. Protein sequence: CASSLSAGTSSYEQYV.

The rearrangement uses TRBV4-1 and TRBJ2-6, with unresolved D. Germline CDR1 is MGHRA and CDR2 is YSYEKL. V gave up 0 bases and J gave up 0 bases, with 3 bases separating them. The CDR3 is made up of 15 amino acids. The CDR3 region has the DNA TGCGCCAGCAGCCAAGAGAGCTCTGGGGCCAACGTCCTGACTTTC. Its translation is CASSQESSGANVLTF.

The chain links TRBV7-8 to TRBJ2-5, with 7 bases that match TRBD2. With V trimmed by 5 bases and J by 9 bases, 18 bases remained unmatched. In germline, CDR1 is SGHVS, CDR2 FQNEAQ. The CDR3 totals 16 residues. CDR3 protein: CASSPKGEGRREAQYF. The CDR3 DNA follows: TGTGCCAGCAGCCCCAAAGGGGAGGGCCGTAGAGAAGCCCAGTACTTC.